The 20 T cell receptor beta chains below all came from one sample that was sequenced in a study of read filtering for tumor transcriptome and immune sequencing. The library was built from roughly 400 ng RNA with molecular barcoded adaptors for alpha/delta and beta/gamma chains. TCRdb passed the reads through MiXCR, listing each CDR3 protein once. The profile shows more than 12,000 distinct CDR3 sequences, about a fifth of them singletons. The material sequenced was a population of CD138-negative cells sorted from bone marrow. The receptors come from a donor at least 40 years old with multiple myeloma.

This clonotype was observed a handful of times. The gene calls are TRBV5-1 and TRBJ2-3; 10 positions match TRBD2. Trimming took 7 bases from V and 6 from J; bases not matched to a gene: 8. This CDR3 region has 14 residues. CDR1 is SGHRS and CDR2 is YFSETQ in the germline V gene. CDR3 DNA sequence: TGCGCCAGCCTGAGCGGGGGGGTTTTGGATACGCAGTATTTT. This sequence encodes CASLSGGVLDTQYF.

This clonotype was seen only once. V usage is TRBV7-8 and J usage is TRBJ2-3, with a tentative D call TRBD2 (7 bases). The CDR3 spans 15 residues. The germline gives CDR1 SGHVS, CDR2 FQNEAQ. The V end lost 1 base, the J end lost 1 base, and 9 bases lay between the germline ends. CDR3 nucleotides: TGTGCCAGCAGCTTAGAGGGGGGGGGCACAGATACGCAGTATTTT. Translation: CASSLEGGGTDTQYF.

V is TRBV29-1 and J is TRBJ1-4; no clear D. CDR3 length: 16 residues. V was shortened by 0 bases and J by 3 bases, with 14 bases between the two germline ends. Per the germline V gene, CDR1 is SQVTM and CDR2 is ANQGSEA. The CDR3 DNA reads as TGCAGCGTTGAAGACAGTGGGTTCGGGGCTAATGAAAAACTGTTTTTT. It is translated as CSVEDSGFGANEKLFF.

The chain employs TRBV5-4 and TRBJ2-1; D assignment may be TRBD1 or TRBD2 (5 bases each). The CDR3 extends over 15 amino acids. Germline V gene data show CDR1 as SGHNT and CDR2 as YYREEE (reference sequence). Between the trimmed V and J ends, which lost 4 bases and 4 bases, there was a span of 15 bases. CDR3 sequence (DNA): TGTGCCAGCAGCGAGGGGTCGTGGGGTTACAATGAGCAGTTCTTC. Protein sequence: CASSEGSWGYNEQFF.

This clonotype has ten or more counts. The chain carries TRBV12-3 or TRBV12-4 and TRBJ2-2; 7 nucleotides line up with TRBD2. The CDR3 is made up of 15 amino acids. After removal of 6 bases from V and 6 bases from J, the junction contained 10 bases not matched to a gene. CDR3 loop: CASSSGGARPGELFF. In DNA form, the CDR3 reads TGTGCCAGCAGCTCGGGAGGCGCCCGGCCCGGGGAGCTGTTTTTT.

The chain couples TRBV20-1 to TRBJ1-1; D call uncertain. Germline V lookup: CDR1 DFQATT, CDR2 SNEGSKA (reference sequence). CDR3 length: 14 amino acids. V was shortened by 4 bases and J by 5 bases, with 17 bases between the two germline ends. The CDR3 loop is CSATYHSGKTEAFF. The CDR3, as DNA: TGCAGTGCTACGTATCATTCAGGCAAAACTGAAGCTTTCTTT.

This clonotype was found many times. The chain uses TRBV20-1 and TRBJ2-1, with 11 bases fitting TRBD2. Trimming removed 6 bases from V and 6 bases from J; junction bases left unmatched: 10. Germline CDR1 and CDR2: DFQATT and SNEGSKA (reference sequence). CDR3 length equals 15 residues. In nucleotides, the CDR3 is TGCAGTGCGGACTCGGGGACTAGCGGAACCAATGAGCAGTTCTTC. Amino acid sequence: CSADSGTSGTNEQFF.

This clonotype was detected only a few times. The chain is built from TRBV4-3 and TRBJ2-1; TRBD2 agrees at 7 bases. The CDR3 spans 18 residues. Germline V gene data show CDR1 as LGHNA and CDR2 as YSLEER. The trim removed 5 bases at V and 0 bases at J, leaving 13 bases unmatched. In DNA form, the CDR3 reads TGCGCCAGCAGCACCCAAATCTCCGGCGGGAGCTCCTACAATGAGCAGTTCTTC. As protein: CASSTQISGGSSYNEQFF.

A few counts support this clonotype. The CDR3 region is CSVVRDSGANVLTF. The CDR3 nucleotides read TGCAGCGTTGTCAGGGACTCTGGGGCCAACGTCCTGACTTTC. The chain combines TRBV29-1 with TRBJ2-6, with D tentatively TRBD1 (5 bases). In germline, CDR1 is SQVTM, CDR2 ANQGSEA. This CDR3 contains 14 residues. V gave up 4 bases and J gave up 0 bases, with 7 bases separating them.

This clonotype was seen a handful of times. The genes are TRBV15 and TRBJ2-1; either TRBD1 or TRBD2 may fit D (5 bases each). V was shortened by 0 bases and J by 5 bases, with 20 bases between the two germline ends. Germline V gene sequence: CDR1 LNHNV, CDR2 YYDKDF (reference sequence). The length of the CDR3 is 18 residues. CDR3 nucleotides: TGTGCCACCAGCAGAGATGGTACCGGGACCCGAGGGGACAATGAGCAGTTCTTC. It yields the protein CATSRDGTGTRGDNEQFF.

This clonotype has more than one count but fewer than ten. The chain combines TRBV27 with TRBJ1-2; tentative D call: TRBD1 (6 bases). The germline V and J ends were trimmed by 2 bases and 8 bases, with 12 bases remaining between them. This CDR3 comprises 13 residues. Germline values: CDR1 MNHEY, CDR2 SMNVEV (reference sequence). The CDR3 is CASSLNRVAGYTF. CDR3 nucleotide sequence: TGTGCCAGCAGTTTAAACAGGGTAGCGGGCTACACCTTC.

The chain is built from TRBV28 and TRBJ1-1; TRBD1 is a possible D gene (5 bases). Per the germline V gene, CDR1 is MDHEN and CDR2 is SYDVKM. The CDR3 runs to 14 residues. V gave up 5 bases and J gave up 5 bases, with 15 bases separating them. CDR3 sequence (DNA): TGTGCCAGCAGTATTAGACAGAGGACGACTGAAGCTTTCTTT. Protein: CASSIRQRTTEAFF.

V is TRBV7-2 and J is TRBJ2-7; either TRBD1 or TRBD2 may supply D (7 bases each). The CDR3 length is 16 residues. Germline V gene sequence: CDR1 SGHTA, CDR2 FQGNSA. The V and J ends lost 7 bases and 5 bases respectively, with 24 bases between them. The CDR3 bases are TGTGCCAGCACCCGAGGGGAGGGGGCGGTCCGGAACGAGCAGTACTTC. This sequence encodes CASTRGEGAVRNEQYF.

This clonotype was counted ten times or more. Compared with germline, one end of the junction differs, possibly owing to a read error. For the CDR3, the DNA is TGTGCCAGCAGTTTATTTGGGACAGGGGATTCCAATAAGCAGTTCTTC. The encoded protein is CASSLFGTGDSNKQFF. This chain uses TRBV12-3 or TRBV12-4 with TRBJ2-1; 10 bases fit TRBD1. This CDR3 spans 16 amino acids.

This chain connects TRBV7-2 to TRBJ2-5, with 8 bases identical to TRBD1. From germline, CDR1 is SGHTA and CDR2 FQGNSA. V trimming: 1 base; J trimming: 5 bases; junction bases outside the gene matches: 12. This CDR3 spans 17 amino acids. The CDR3 reads CASSLVSLRTGNETQYF. In DNA form, the CDR3 reads TGTGCCAGCAGCTTAGTTTCCTTACGGACAGGGAATGAGACCCAGTACTTC.

As for this clonotype: A read error is possible here, since a much larger clone lies one base away. J is TRBJ2-3 and V is TRBV12-3 or TRBV12-4; no clear D. Trimming cost V 3 bases and J 8 bases, with 12 bases left between them. The CDR3 runs 13 residues. CDR3 amino acids: CASSFSPVGTQYF. CDR3 coding DNA: TGTGCCAGCAGTTTTAGCCCCGTGGGTACGCAGTATTTT.

The sample holds a few counts of this clonotype. CDR3 DNA: TGTGCCTGGAGTGAAGGTTCTCGGGAGCAGTACTTC. This sequence encodes CAWSEGSREQYF. This chain uses TRBV30 with TRBJ2-7, with unresolved D. The CDR3 sequence is 12 residues long. CDR1 is GTSNPN and CDR2 is SVGIG in the germline V gene (reference sequence). V lost 1 base to trimming and J lost 7 bases, with 11 bases between them.

In the case of this clonotype: This may come from a read error, since a much larger clone is one base off. The chain links TRBV29-1 to TRBJ2-3; 7 nucleotides match TRBD1. Germline-derived CDR1 and CDR2 are SQVTM and ANQGSEA. The CDR3 is 12 amino acids. For the CDR3, the DNA is TGCAGCGTTAACAGGGGCACAGATACGCGGTATTTT. This encodes CSVNRGTDTRYF.

This clonotype has more than one count but fewer than ten. The chain uses TRBV20-1 and TRBJ1-2, with a tentative D call TRBD1 (5 bases). V was clipped by 3 bases and J by 6 bases, with 17 bases between them. The CDR3 extends over 14 amino acids. The germline gives CDR1 DFQATT, CDR2 SNEGSKA (reference sequence). The CDR3 loop is CSASGGRQIDGYTF. CDR3 nucleotides: TGCAGTGCTAGCGGAGGTCGACAGATTGATGGCTACACCTTC.

This clonotype was seen many times. In nucleotides, the CDR3 is TGCAGTGCTAGCGAGCGGGCTTCCTACAATGAGCAGTTCTTC. It yields the protein CSASERASYNEQFF. The V gene is TRBV20-1, the J gene TRBJ2-1; weak D call: TRBD2 (6 bases). This CDR3 spans 14 amino acids. Germline V gene lookup returns CDR1 DFQATT and CDR2 SNEGSKA (reference sequence). With 3 bases removed from V and 1 base from J, the gap between germline ends came to 10 bases.